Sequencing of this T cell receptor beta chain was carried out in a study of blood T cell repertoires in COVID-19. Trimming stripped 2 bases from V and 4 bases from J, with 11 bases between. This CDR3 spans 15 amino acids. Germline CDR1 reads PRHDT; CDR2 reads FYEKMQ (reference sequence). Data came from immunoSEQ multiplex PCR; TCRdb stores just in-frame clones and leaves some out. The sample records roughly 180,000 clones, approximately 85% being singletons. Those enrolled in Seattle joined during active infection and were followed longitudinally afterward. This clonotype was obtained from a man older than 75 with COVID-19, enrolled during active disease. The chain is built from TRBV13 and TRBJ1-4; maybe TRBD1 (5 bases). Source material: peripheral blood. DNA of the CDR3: TGTGCCAGCAGCTTACGGACGGGGGGTAATGAAAAACTGTTTTTT. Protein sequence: CASSLRTGGNEKLFF.